This passage covers 16 T cell receptor beta chains from one sample sequenced in a study of CD8 T cells in ankylosing spondylitis. In TCRdb, the 5' RACE reads were re-called with MiXCR into one record per CDR3 protein. There are about 130,000 distinct CDR3 sequences in the sample; roughly 8.8% occur only once, and 2.5% to 4% lies in the top ten. Material: blood, either unsorted or a sorted T cell fraction (not recorded which). These receptor sequences come from a male donor with ankylosing spondylitis or in good health (not recorded which).

This clonotype occurred a few times. This chain links TRBV5-5 with TRBJ2-5, with 13 bases fitting TRBD2. Per germline, CDR1 SGHKS and CDR2 YYEKEE (reference sequence). V shed 4 bases, J shed 4 bases, and the junction held 7 bases outside the gene matches. This CDR3 is built from 16 residues. The DNA of the CDR3 is TGTGCCAGCAGCCCCTTAGGACTAGCGGGAGTAGAGACCCAGTACTTC. Translated: CASSPLGLAGVETQYF.

Many counts were recorded for this clonotype. The chain couples TRBV5-1 to TRBJ2-3, with D possibly matching TRBD2 (7 bases). V was trimmed by 2 bases and J by 2 bases, leaving 21 bases between them. Per the germline V gene, CDR1 is SGHRS and CDR2 is YFSETQ. The CDR3 runs to 18 residues. CDR3 DNA: TGCGCCAGCAGCTTTCGGGGGGCTAGTTCCGGGCTCACAGATACGCAGTATTTT. Translated: CASSFRGASSGLTDTQYF.

Turning to this clonotype: This may arise from a read error, as a much more abundant clone is one base away. The chain carries TRBV12-3 or TRBV12-4 and TRBJ2-1, with TRBD2 matching over 8 bases. J gave up 9 bases and V 0 bases, and 7 bases lay outside the gene matches. This CDR3 has 15 amino acids. This CDR3 is CASSLAGLAASEQFF. DNA for the CDR3: TGTGCCAGCAGTTTAGCCGGACTAGCAGCTTCTGAGCAGTTCTTC.

Only a few counts were recorded for this clonotype. The chain joins TRBV21-1 to TRBJ2-1; TRBD2 is the table's D call, not checked against the DNA. TRBV21-1 is recorded as a pseudogene. This CDR3 is built from 18 residues. CDR3 in DNA: TGTGCCAGCAGCAAAAGCGCCCTTCGGGGGACTATTCTCACTGAGCAGTTCTTC. This translates into CASSKSALRGTILTEQFF.

At least ten counts were recorded for this clonotype. This chain connects TRBV5-1 to TRBJ2-7; 14 positions match TRBD2. CDR3 length equals 16 residues. Losses at the gene ends were 4 bases for V and 6 bases for J; bases not matched to a gene: 9. Germline CDR1 and CDR2: SGHRS and YFSETQ. CDR3 DNA: TGCGCCAGCAGCGGGACTAGCGGGAGTCCCGTAAGCGAGCAGTACTTC. This sequence encodes CASSGTSGSPVSEQYF.

This clonotype was counted only a few times. The chain carries TRBV5-1 and TRBJ2-3, with a possible D match to TRBD1 (6 bases). The CDR3 covers 17 residues. Germline assignment: CDR1 SGHRS and CDR2 YFSETQ. V lost 4 bases and J 3 bases, leaving 21 bases between the germline ends. CDR3 sequence reads: CASSPGVGGPRTDTQYF. The CDR3 coding sequence is TGCGCCAGCAGCCCAGGGGTCGGCGGACCTCGGACAGATACGCAGTATTTT.

There are many counts of this clonotype. Relative to the germline gene, one junction end is altered; a read error may explain this. The chain employs TRBV12-3 or TRBV12-4 and TRBJ1-6, with D perhaps TRBD1 (5 bases). CDR3 length equals 14 residues. The CDR3 DNA reads as TGTGCCAGCAGCCCGTCGACAGATAACTCACCCCTCCACTTT. Its translation is CASSPSTDNSPLHF.

This clonotype was observed a single time. The V gene is TRBV7-9, the J gene TRBJ1-4; no clear D. CDR1 SEHNR and CDR2 FQNEAQ come from the germline V gene (reference sequence). Deletions cut 0 bases from V and 7 bases from J, with 12 bases between. The CDR3 has 15 amino acids. The CDR3 loop is CASSLARSSREKLFF. The CDR3 nucleotides are TGTGCCAGCAGCTTAGCGCGGTCCTCCCGTGAAAAACTGTTTTTT.

There are many counts of this clonotype. CDR3 in DNA: TGTGCCAGCAGCCAAGAGGGGAGTTCTGGACGTTCCGAGCAGTACTTC. Translation gives CASSQEGSSGRSEQYF. The chain carries TRBV4-2 and TRBJ2-7, with D possibly TRBD2 on 5 matching bases. Between the trimmed V and J ends, which lost 0 bases and 6 bases, there was a span of 18 bases. CDR1 is LGHNA, CDR2 YNFKEQ, per germline. The CDR3 totals 16 residues.

The chain combines TRBV6-5 with TRBJ1-5; D is unclear. CDR1 is MNHEY, CDR2 SVGAGI, per germline. Between the trimmed V and J ends, which lost 6 bases and 7 bases, there was a span of 13 bases. This CDR3 is 13 amino acids long. The CDR3 DNA follows: TGTGCCAGCAGCTTACAGAGAGAGCAGCCCCAGCATTTT. Translated, it gives CASSLQREQPQHF.

In regard to this clonotype: Since a much larger clone is just one base distant, this may be a read error. This rearrangement joins TRBV7-3 to TRBJ2-1, with TRBD1 as a possible D gene (6 bases). Germline V gene lookup returns CDR1 SGHTA and CDR2 FQGTGA. The CDR3 has 15 residues. DNA for the CDR3: TGTGCCAGCAGCTCAAGAGGACAGAACTACGATGAGCAGTTCTTC. Translated: CASSSRGQNYDEQFF.

This clonotype was recorded a few times. The CDR3 spells CSASMGNQPQHF. CDR3 nucleotide sequence: TGCAGCGCCTCTATGGGCAATCAGCCCCAGCATTTT. The chain employs TRBV29-1 and TRBJ1-5; D uncertain. Germline V lookup: CDR1 SQVTM, CDR2 ANQGSEA. There are 12 residues in the CDR3. Trimming shortened V by 7 bases and J by 2 bases, and 9 bases separated the two germline ends.

The chain couples TRBV6-5 to TRBJ2-7; no firm D call. The V end was cut by 2 bases, the J end by 6 bases, with 11 bases between. This CDR3 contains 13 residues. From germline, CDR1 is MNHEY and CDR2 SVGAGI. The CDR3 bases are TGTGCCAGCAGTTACAGAACGTCCGGCGAGCAGTACTTC. Its translation: CASSYRTSGEQYF.

Many counts were recorded for this clonotype. Written as DNA, the CDR3 is TGTGCCAGCAGCTTAGCGGGGTCCCCCCCTCTCGAGCAGTACTTC. It is translated as CASSLAGSPPLEQYF. The chain employs TRBV7-9 and TRBJ2-7; D remains ambiguous. This CDR3 has 15 residues. V was pared by 0 bases and J by 6 bases, with 15 bases between. Germline V gene lookup returns CDR1 SEHNR and CDR2 FQNEAQ (reference sequence).

V is TRBV3-1 and J is TRBJ2-1, with 7 nucleotides matching TRBD2. The CDR3 has 15 amino acids. The germline V gene has CDR1 LGHDT and CDR2 YNNKEL (reference sequence). Unmatched junction bases numbered 14, after V lost 11 bases and J lost 4 bases. CDR3: CACSHAGVGYNEQFF. Here the CDR3 DNA reads TGTGCCTGCTCCCACGCGGGAGTAGGTTACAATGAGCAGTTCTTC.

The table lists this clonotype with many counts. The chain employs TRBV20-1 and TRBJ1-5; tentative D call: TRBD1 (6 bases). The ends were cut back, 6 bases at V and 2 bases at J, with 11 bases in the middle. The germline gives CDR1 DFQATT, CDR2 SNEGSKA (reference sequence). The CDR3 covers 13 residues. Here the CDR3 reads CSAGGKGNQPQHF. The CDR3 coding sequence is TGCAGTGCGGGGGGCAAGGGCAATCAGCCCCAGCATTTT.